These 17 T cell receptor beta chains came from one sample sequenced in a study of shared clonotypes between healthy human individuals. Positively selected for CCR7, the CD45RO-negative cells used as naive CD8 cells excluded terminally differentiated effector memory CD45RA+ cells. Profiled with immunoSEQ multiplex PCR; TCRdb holds only in-frame clones, not every one. The data show about 2 million clones, with roughly 94% seen just once and approximately 1.2% held by the top ten. The sample consisted of naive CD8+ T cells sorted from blood. The receptors shown here come from a man aged 18 to 35 in good health.

The chain is built from TRBV21-1 and TRBJ2-4; the D call TRBD2 from the table was never checked on the DNA. TRBV21-1 constitutes a pseudogene. The CDR3 sequence is 16 residues long. Written as DNA, the CDR3 is TGTGCCAACCCAACTAGCGGATCTCTAGCCAAAAACATTCAGTACTTC. Protein: CANPTSGSLAKNIQYF.

The chain uses TRBV29-1 and TRBJ2-3; tentatively, D is TRBD2 (6 bases). The CDR3 runs to 15 residues. Per germline, CDR1 SQVTM and CDR2 ANQGSEA. Trimming pared 0 bases from V and 0 bases from J, leaving 10 bases between. CDR3 coding DNA: TGCAGCGTTGAAGATGGGCTAGCGAGCACAGATACGCAGTATTTT. This codes for CSVEDGLASTDTQYF.

The chain joins TRBV19 to TRBJ2-7; unclear D gene. Trimming cost V 4 bases and J 5 bases, with 15 bases left between them. The CDR3 totals 14 residues. The germline CDR1 and CDR2 sequences are LNHDA and SQIVND (reference sequence). CDR3 sequence: CASSTVFSLDEQYF. CDR3 coding DNA: TGTGCCAGTAGTACCGTCTTCAGTCTCGACGAGCAGTACTTC.

Turning to this clone: Different DNA sequences within this sample yield the same CDR3. The rearrangement uses TRBV5-8 and TRBJ2-7, with D hard to call. V lost 4 bases and J 4 bases, leaving 3 bases between the germline ends. The CDR3 extends over 10 amino acids. CDR1 and CDR2 from the germline V gene are SGHTS and YDEGEE. For the CDR3, the DNA is TGTGCCAGCAGCGCGTACGAGCAGTACTTC. Protein sequence: CASSAYEQYF.

V gene TRBV4-1 combines with J gene TRBJ2-3, with D perhaps TRBD1 (5 bases). Germline CDR1 MGHRA, CDR2 YSYEKL. This CDR3 region has 14 residues. Trimming stripped 1 base from V and 6 bases from J, with 11 bases between. The CDR3 nucleotides are TGCGCCAGCAGCCAAGGGGGCCTCTTGGATACGCAGTATTTT. It codes for CASSQGGLLDTQYF.

For this clone: This CDR3 is also generated by other DNA sequences in the sample. The V gene is TRBV6-5, the J gene TRBJ2-7; TRBD1 agrees at 8 bases. Losses at the gene ends were 0 bases for V and 0 bases for J; bases not matched to a gene: 4. There are 16 residues in the CDR3. Germline V gives CDR1 MNHEY, CDR2 SVGAGI. CDR3 coding DNA: TGTGCCAGCAGTTACTCGGCGGGACAGGTCTCCTACGAGCAGTACTTC. Its protein is CASSYSAGQVSYEQYF.

CDR3 in DNA: TGTGCCGTTCAACCTGACAGGGGAAAGAGGACTGAAGCTTTCTTT. Its translation is CAVQPDRGKRTEAFF. The V call is TRBV2, the J call TRBJ1-1; 8 bases are shared with TRBD1. Trimming took 11 bases from V and 5 from J; bases not matched to a gene: 16. Germline V gene lookup returns CDR1 SNHLY and CDR2 FYNNEI. The CDR3 runs 15 residues.

V and J are TRBV6-1 and TRBJ2-1, with D tentatively TRBD1 (6 bases). Trimming removed 2 bases at V and 5 bases at J, with 22 bases between. The CDR3 covers 18 residues. Germline CDR1 and CDR2: MNHNS and SASEGT. The CDR3 loop is CASSEFVSGTLVNNEQFF. The CDR3 bases are TGTGCCAGCAGTGAATTCGTTTCCGGGACACTAGTTAACAATGAGCAGTTCTTC.

The rearrangement uses TRBV6-1 and TRBJ1-1, with TRBD1 as a possible D gene (5 bases). V dropped 2 bases and J dropped 5 bases, with 12 bases sitting between them. Per the germline V gene, CDR1 is MNHNS and CDR2 is SASEGT. The CDR3 sequence is 14 residues long. CDR3 region: CASSESGWGTEAFF. Written as DNA, the CDR3 is TGTGCCAGCAGTGAATCAGGGTGGGGGACTGAAGCTTTCTTT.

Worth noting for this clone: This sample also contains other DNA sequences that code for the same CDR3. This chain connects TRBV9 to TRBJ1-1, with D tentatively TRBD1 (5 bases). This CDR3 contains 13 residues. Germline CDR1 reads SGDLS; CDR2 reads YYNGEE. V lost 0 bases, J lost 6 bases, and 9 bases lay in between. CDR3 sequence: CASSVGGGSEAFF. In DNA form, the CDR3 reads TGTGCCAGCAGCGTAGGTGGGGGGTCTGAAGCTTTCTTT. Full variable domain (remainder filled in from reference TRBV9 and TRBJ1-1): DSGVTQTPKHLITATGQRVTLRCSPRSGDLSVYWYQQSLDQGLQFLIQYYNGEERAKGNILERFSAQQFPDLHSELNLSSLELGDSALYFCASSVGGGSEAFFGQGTRLTVV.

The chain combines TRBV5-8 with TRBJ1-4, with TRBD1 identical over 10 bases. The length of the CDR3 is 14 residues. Germline V gene sequence: CDR1 SGHTS, CDR2 YDEGEE. The J segment lost 6 bases and the V segment lost 2 bases, leaving 1 base of the junction unmatched. This chain's CDR3 is CASSFGTGDEKLFF. The CDR3 region has the DNA TGTGCCAGCAGCTTCGGGACAGGGGATGAAAAACTGTTTTTT.

Of note for this clone: One end of the junction does not line up with germline, which may come from a read error. The V and J genes are TRBV27 and TRBJ1-1; 8 nucleotides align to TRBD1. This CDR3 comprises 14 residues. Germline V gene data show CDR1 as MNHEY and CDR2 as SMNVEV (reference sequence). The CDR3 DNA sequence: TGTGCCAGCAGTTTCCGGACAGGGAACCCTGAAGCTTTCTTT. Translation: CASSFRTGNPEAFF.

As to this clone: This specimen includes other DNA sequences encoding the same CDR3. This chain links TRBV4-1 with TRBJ2-7, with TRBD1 matching over 7 bases. This CDR3 is built from 15 residues. V was clipped by 3 bases and J by 1 base; unmatched bases: 6. Germline CDR1 reads MGHRA; CDR2 reads YSYEKL. CDR3 bases: TGCGCCAGCAGCCAGGGCCCGGGACAGTCCTACGAGCAGTACTTC. Protein: CASSQGPGQSYEQYF.

The chain is built from TRBV2 and TRBJ2-4; the D gene is possibly TRBD1 (5 bases). This CDR3 comprises 18 residues. V was trimmed by 3 bases and J by 0 bases, leaving 18 bases between them. Germline V CDR1 and CDR2: SNHLY, FYNNEI. The CDR3 sequence is CASSDDSRDLIAKNIQYF. CDR3 nucleotides: TGTGCCAGCAGTGACGACAGCCGAGACCTTATAGCCAAAAACATTCAGTACTTC.

There are a few counts of this clone. The same CDR3 is also encoded by other DNA sequences in this sample. This rearrangement joins TRBV9 to TRBJ2-7, with a weak D call TRBD1 (6 bases). The V gene's germline CDR1 is SGDLS and CDR2 YYNGEE. V was clipped by 0 bases and J by 2 bases, with 9 bases between them. The CDR3 extends over 14 amino acids. CDR3 protein: CASSVEDSPYEQYF. The DNA for the CDR3 is TGTGCCAGCAGCGTAGAGGACAGCCCCTACGAGCAGTACTTC.

The rearrangement links TRBV9 to TRBJ2-1; D unresolved. Germline values: CDR1 SGDLS, CDR2 YYNGEE. With 4 bases removed from V and 10 bases from J, the gap between germline ends came to 12 bases. The CDR3 runs 12 residues. The CDR3 loop is CASSSNPGEQFF. The CDR3 DNA is TGTGCCAGCAGCTCCAATCCTGGCGAGCAGTTCTTC.

This clone was recorded only once. This sequence joins TRBV4-3 and TRBJ1-4; the D gene is possibly TRBD1 (5 bases). Trimming took off 3 bases at V and 7 bases at J, with 15 bases between the two ends. The CDR3 has 15 residues. The germline V gene has CDR1 LGHNA and CDR2 YSLEER. DNA for the CDR3: TGCGCCAGCAGCCAGCTTGGGACGGGTGTTGAAAAACTGTTTTTT. Translated: CASSQLGTGVEKLFF.